Listed here are 28 T cell receptor beta chains from one sample, sequenced in a study of STAT5B mutations in CD4+ large granular lymphocyte leukemia. Some clones are missing from TCRdb's copy, which holds only in-frame ones; the method was immunoSEQ multiplex PCR. Of more than 6,500 clones in the sample, under 90% were seen once. Sequencing input: PBMCs. All receptors come from a woman aged 70-85 years with CD4+ T-cell large granular lymphocyte leukemia.

V usage is TRBV7-2 and J usage is TRBJ2-1, with 10 bases identical to TRBD2. Per germline, CDR1 SGHTA and CDR2 FQGNSA. Losses at the gene ends were 2 bases for V and 4 bases for J; bases not matched to a gene: 2. This CDR3 is built from 15 residues. Here the CDR3 DNA reads TGTGCCAGCAGCTTACAAGCGGGGGGGTACAATGAGCAGTTCTTC. It encodes CASSLQAGGYNEQFF. The variable domain in full, completed from reference TRBV7-2 and TRBJ2-1, reads GAGVSQSPSNKVTEKGKDVELRCDPISGHTALYWYRQSLGQGLEFLIYFQGNSAPDKSGLPSDRFSAERTGGSVSTLTIQRTQQEDSAVYLCASSLQAGGYNEQFFGPGTRLTVL.

The rearrangement links TRBV7-9 to TRBJ1-2; D remains unclear. Trimming pared 5 bases from V and 6 bases from J, leaving 13 bases between. The CDR3 is 13 amino acids. From germline, CDR1 is SEHNR and CDR2 FQNEAQ (reference sequence). Here the CDR3 reads CASSPTGGHGYTF. The DNA of the CDR3 is TGTGCCAGCAGCCCAACCGGTGGCCATGGCTACACCTTC. The variable domain in full, completed from reference TRBV7-9 and TRBJ1-2, reads DTGVSQNPRHKITKRGQNVTFRCDPISEHNRLYWYRQTLGQGPEFLTYFQNEAQLEKSRLLSDRFSAERPKGSFSTLEIQRTEQGDSAMYLCASSPTGGHGYTFGSGTRLTVV.

The V gene is TRBV28, the J gene TRBJ1-1; D remains ambiguous. Trimming left V 4 bases short and J 4 bases short, with 13 bases between. Germline CDR1 is MDHEN and CDR2 is SYDVKM. The CDR3 consists of 14 residues. The CDR3 DNA reads as TGTGCCAGCAGTTGGGCCTCCCTGGGCACTGAAGCTTTCTTT. Translation: CASSWASLGTEAFF. Drawing the rest from reference TRBV28 and TRBJ1-1, the complete variable domain is DVKVTQSSRYLVKRTGEKVFLECVQDMDHENMFWYRQDPGLGLRLIYFSYDVKMKEKGDIPEGYSVSREKKERFSLILESASTNQTSMYLCASSWASLGTEAFFGQGTRLTVV.

CDR3: CASSSSPGRTYEQYF. The CDR3 coding sequence is TGTGCCAGCAGCTCATCACCGGGACGGACCTACGAGCAGTACTTC. The chain couples TRBV11-2 to TRBJ2-7, with D perhaps given as TRBD1 or TRBD2 (5 bases each). Trimming took 4 bases from V and 2 from J, leaving 15 bases between them. This CDR3 is 15 amino acids long. Per the germline V gene, CDR1 is SGHAT and CDR2 is FQNNGV.

The chain combines TRBV19 with TRBJ1-1; D uncertain. The V gene lost 7 bases and the J gene lost 4 bases, with 13 bases spanning the gap. Per germline, CDR1 LNHDA and CDR2 SQIVND (reference sequence). The CDR3 consists of 13 residues. The CDR3 DNA reads TGTGCCAGTATTCCCGACCCGGCCACTGAAGCTTTCTTT. This translates into CASIPDPATEAFF.

In this sample, this clone turned up a few times. Other DNA sequences from this sample encode an identical CDR3 as well. The V call is TRBV5-4, the J call TRBJ1-6, with 11 bases matching TRBD1. The length of the CDR3 is 16 residues. Germline V lookup: CDR1 SGHNT, CDR2 YYREEE (reference sequence). V lost 4 bases and J lost 6; bases outside the gene matches: 6. CDR3 DNA sequence: TGTGCCAGCAGCATAGGACAGGGGGCGGCTAATTCACCCCTCCACTTT. Encoded protein: CASSIGQGAANSPLHF.

V and J are TRBV19 and TRBJ2-1, with a weak D call TRBD1 (6 bases). Germline CDR1 and CDR2: LNHDA and SQIVND (reference sequence). The CDR3 is 14 amino acids. Trimming shortened V by 5 bases and J by 7 bases, and 15 bases separated the two germline ends. CDR3 nucleotide sequence: TGTGCCAGTAGTCTTCAGGGGTCCGGGAATGAGCAGTTCTTC. Its protein product is CASSLQGSGNEQFF. The full variable domain, with the rest looked up from reference TRBV19 and TRBJ2-1, is DGGITQSPKYLFRKEGQNVTLSCEQNLNHDAMYWYRQDPGQGLRLIYYSQIVNDFQKGDIAEGYSVSREKKESFPLTVTSAQKNPTAFYLCASSLQGSGNEQFFGPGTRLTVL.

V and J are TRBV10-3 and TRBJ1-1; the D is unclear. Germline CDR1 reads ENHRY; CDR2 reads SYGVKD. This CDR3 region has 13 residues. The ends were cut back, 1 base at V and 10 bases at J, with 13 bases in the middle. CDR3 amino acids: CAISEFVFGGAFF. The CDR3 DNA is TGTGCCATCAGTGAGTTTGTATTCGGCGGAGCTTTCTTT.

The gene calls are TRBV10-3 and TRBJ2-3; D is possibly TRBD1 or TRBD2 (7 bases each). The V gene lost 3 bases and the J gene lost 2 bases, with 18 bases spanning the gap. CDR1 ENHRY and CDR2 SYGVKD come from the germline V gene. This CDR3 spans 17 amino acids. Here the CDR3 DNA reads TGTGCCATCAGTGAAACGAGGGGGCTAGCGGACACAGATACGCAGTATTTT. This codes for CAISETRGLADTDTQYF.

This sequence joins TRBV18 and TRBJ2-7; no clear D. Per the germline V gene, CDR1 is KGHSH and CDR2 is LQKENI. V lost 6 bases and J lost 1, with 10 bases in between. This CDR3 spans 13 amino acids. The CDR3 region has the DNA TGTGCCAGCTCCCGAAAGGATTCCTACGAGCAGTACTTC. It encodes CASSRKDSYEQYF.

The rearrangement uses TRBV2 and TRBJ2-2; TRBD1 matches at 9 bases. CDR3 size: 13 residues. Trimming at V came to 5 bases and at J to 7 bases, leaving 2 bases not matched to a gene. Germline V gene lookup returns CDR1 SNHLY and CDR2 FYNNEI. CDR3 region: CASSRDRDGELFF. Here the CDR3 DNA reads TGTGCCAGCAGTCGGGACAGGGACGGGGAGCTGTTTTTT.

This chain joins TRBV5-4 and TRBJ2-2; tentatively, D is TRBD1 (6 bases). The germline V gene has CDR1 SGHNT and CDR2 YYREEE (reference sequence). The CDR3 contains 13 residues. The ends were cut back, 4 bases at V and 7 bases at J, with 11 bases in the middle. The CDR3 DNA reads TGTGCCAGCAGCCGCCAAGGGGGCGGGGAGCTGTTTTTT. Translation: CASSRQGGGELFF.

This clone has a handful of counts. The chain recombines TRBV4-1 with TRBJ1-1; 7 nucleotides line up with TRBD1. The CDR3 has 16 residues. V trimming: 0 bases; J trimming: 5 bases; junction bases outside the gene matches: 9. The V gene's germline CDR1 is MGHRA and CDR2 YSYEKL. CDR3 DNA sequence: TGCGCCAGCAGCCAAGATGTGGCGGACAGGACAACTGAAGCTTTCTTT. This translates into CASSQDVADRTTEAFF.

This clone was observed a single time. V is TRBV7-8 and J is TRBJ1-1; D might be TRBD1 (5 bases). Between the trimmed V and J ends, which lost 3 bases and 1 base, there was a span of 6 bases. Germline V gene lookup returns CDR1 SGHVS and CDR2 FQNEAQ. The CDR3 runs to 13 residues. CDR3 region: CASSFGTNTEAFF. As DNA, the CDR3 is TGTGCCAGCAGCTTCGGGACGAACACTGAAGCTTTCTTT.

The chain links TRBV6-6 to TRBJ1-2; tentatively, D is TRBD1 (6 bases). Germline assignment: CDR1 MNHNY and CDR2 SVGAGI (reference sequence). This CDR3 is 13 amino acids long. The V end was cut by 8 bases, the J end by 3 bases, with 13 bases between. The CDR3 reads CASLTPGDYGYTF. The DNA for the CDR3 is TGTGCCAGCCTTACCCCAGGGGACTATGGCTACACCTTC.

The chain joins TRBV4-3 to TRBJ1-1; D not resolved. The germline V and J ends were trimmed by 3 bases and 3 bases, with 8 bases remaining between them. Germline V gene lookup returns CDR1 LGHNA and CDR2 YSLEER. The CDR3 length is 13 residues. The CDR3 loop is CASSHTRDTEAFF. The CDR3 DNA sequence: TGCGCCAGCAGCCATACAAGGGACACTGAAGCTTTCTTT.

The rearrangement uses TRBV2 and TRBJ2-7, with TRBD1 matching over 8 bases. The CDR3 is made up of 14 amino acids. J gave up 6 bases and V 5 bases, and 9 bases lay outside the gene matches. From germline, CDR1 is SNHLY and CDR2 FYNNEI. CDR3 loop: CASSRTGRSSEQYF. CDR3 in DNA: TGTGCCAGCAGTCGGACAGGGCGGTCCAGCGAGCAGTACTTC.

This rearrangement joins TRBV18 to TRBJ1-5; D remains unclear. The CDR3 runs to 15 residues. V was cut by 3 bases and J by 1 base, with 10 bases left in between. Germline CDR1 reads KGHSH; CDR2 reads LQKENI. CDR3 DNA: TGTGCCAGCTCACCGGGCATCGAAAGCAATCAGCCCCAGCATTTT. This translates into CASSPGIESNQPQHF.

This clone rates as large. This sequence joins TRBV6-6 and TRBJ2-2; TRBD1 might be the D (5 bases). Germline CDR1 and CDR2: MNHNY and SVGAGI (reference sequence). V was shortened by 6 bases and J by 4 bases, with 12 bases between the two germline ends. The CDR3 length is 14 residues. The CDR3 sequence: CASSRQSGTGELFF. CDR3 coding DNA: TGTGCCAGCAGCCGACAGTCCGGCACCGGGGAGCTGTTTTTT.

CDR3 DNA sequence: TGTGCCAGCAGTCTAGGTGAAGAACAGCCCCAGCATTTT. Translation: CASSLGEEQPQHF. This chain links TRBV6-5 with TRBJ1-5, with D hard to call. The CDR3 has 13 residues. V shed 5 bases and J shed 7 bases, with 12 bases lying between them. Germline V gene lookup returns CDR1 MNHEY and CDR2 SVGAGI.

This sequence joins TRBV19 and TRBJ2-1; 10 bases line up with TRBD1. The germline CDR1 and CDR2 sequences are LNHDA and SQIVND (reference sequence). The CDR3 length is 16 residues. After removal of 7 bases from V and 0 bases from J, the junction contained 6 bases not matched to a gene. CDR3 DNA: TGTGCCAGTACCTTGGACAGGGGGTTCTCCTACAATGAGCAGTTCTTC. It codes for CASTLDRGFSYNEQFF.

The CDR3 sequence: CASSYSLSGGPDTQYF. For the CDR3, the DNA is TGTGCCAGCAGTTACTCGCTTAGCGGGGGGCCAGATACGCAGTATTTT. The V and J genes are TRBV6-5 and TRBJ2-3; 10 bases match TRBD2. Germline CDR1 is MNHEY and CDR2 is SVGAGI. This CDR3 has 16 residues. After removal of 0 bases from V and 4 bases from J, the junction contained 4 bases not matched to a gene.

The chain carries TRBV10-3 and TRBJ1-5; unclear D gene. Trimming cost V 0 bases and J 1 base, with 7 bases left between them. Germline V CDR1 and CDR2: ENHRY, SYGVKD. The CDR3 has 15 residues. Here the CDR3 DNA reads TGTGCCATCAGTGAGTCCGGGGTGAGCAATCAGCCCCAGCATTTT. Amino acids: CAISESGVSNQPQHF.

The chain is built from TRBV11-2 and TRBJ1-3; no reliable D call. The CDR3 has 18 residues. CDR1 and CDR2 (germline): SGHAT, FQNNGV. Trimming removed 6 bases from V and 3 bases from J, with 24 bases in between. The CDR3 nucleotides read TGTGCCAGCAGTCTAGGGAGGCTGGTTCCCCCGAGTGGAAACACCATATATTTT. Encoded protein: CASSLGRLVPPSGNTIYF.

This chain joins TRBV5-4 and TRBJ1-1, with 9 nucleotides matching TRBD1. Germline-derived CDR1 and CDR2 are SGHNT and YYREEE (reference sequence). The CDR3 is 20 residues long. V was clipped by 4 bases and J by 7 bases; unmatched bases: 26. CDR3 amino acids: CASSPFEGDREDLAWGEAFF. The CDR3 nucleotides read TGTGCCAGCAGCCCTTTTGAGGGGGACAGGGAAGATCTAGCGTGGGGTGAAGCTTTCTTT.

There are a few counts of this clone. The J gene is TRBJ1-1, the V gene TRBV5-6, with D unresolved. This CDR3 contains 14 residues. Germline lookup yields CDR1 SGHDT and CDR2 YYEEEE. The V end was cut by 2 bases, the J end by 10 bases, with 18 bases between. The CDR3 DNA sequence: TGTGCCAGCAGCTTCGTGGATCGCGGGGATTCAGCTTTCTTT. Translation: CASSFVDRGDSAFF.

The chain carries TRBV5-6 and TRBJ1-3; perhaps TRBD1 as D (5 bases). This CDR3 is 16 amino acids long. Trimming took 1 base from V and 0 from J, leaving 11 bases between them. Germline CDR1 reads SGHDT; CDR2 reads YYEEEE. CDR3 in DNA: TGTGCCAGCAGCTTGCCCCCAGACAGCTCTGGAAACACCATATATTTT. Its translation is CASSLPPDSSGNTIYF.

The rearrangement joins TRBV19 to TRBJ1-5; tentative D call: TRBD1 (6 bases). CDR1 is LNHDA and CDR2 is SQIVND in the germline V gene (reference sequence). Trimming left V 1 base short and J 7 bases short, with 11 bases between. This CDR3 is built from 14 residues. The CDR3 bases are TGTGCCAGTAGTATAGCGGGGGCCGGGCAGCCCCAGCATTTT. It is translated as CASSIAGAGQPQHF.